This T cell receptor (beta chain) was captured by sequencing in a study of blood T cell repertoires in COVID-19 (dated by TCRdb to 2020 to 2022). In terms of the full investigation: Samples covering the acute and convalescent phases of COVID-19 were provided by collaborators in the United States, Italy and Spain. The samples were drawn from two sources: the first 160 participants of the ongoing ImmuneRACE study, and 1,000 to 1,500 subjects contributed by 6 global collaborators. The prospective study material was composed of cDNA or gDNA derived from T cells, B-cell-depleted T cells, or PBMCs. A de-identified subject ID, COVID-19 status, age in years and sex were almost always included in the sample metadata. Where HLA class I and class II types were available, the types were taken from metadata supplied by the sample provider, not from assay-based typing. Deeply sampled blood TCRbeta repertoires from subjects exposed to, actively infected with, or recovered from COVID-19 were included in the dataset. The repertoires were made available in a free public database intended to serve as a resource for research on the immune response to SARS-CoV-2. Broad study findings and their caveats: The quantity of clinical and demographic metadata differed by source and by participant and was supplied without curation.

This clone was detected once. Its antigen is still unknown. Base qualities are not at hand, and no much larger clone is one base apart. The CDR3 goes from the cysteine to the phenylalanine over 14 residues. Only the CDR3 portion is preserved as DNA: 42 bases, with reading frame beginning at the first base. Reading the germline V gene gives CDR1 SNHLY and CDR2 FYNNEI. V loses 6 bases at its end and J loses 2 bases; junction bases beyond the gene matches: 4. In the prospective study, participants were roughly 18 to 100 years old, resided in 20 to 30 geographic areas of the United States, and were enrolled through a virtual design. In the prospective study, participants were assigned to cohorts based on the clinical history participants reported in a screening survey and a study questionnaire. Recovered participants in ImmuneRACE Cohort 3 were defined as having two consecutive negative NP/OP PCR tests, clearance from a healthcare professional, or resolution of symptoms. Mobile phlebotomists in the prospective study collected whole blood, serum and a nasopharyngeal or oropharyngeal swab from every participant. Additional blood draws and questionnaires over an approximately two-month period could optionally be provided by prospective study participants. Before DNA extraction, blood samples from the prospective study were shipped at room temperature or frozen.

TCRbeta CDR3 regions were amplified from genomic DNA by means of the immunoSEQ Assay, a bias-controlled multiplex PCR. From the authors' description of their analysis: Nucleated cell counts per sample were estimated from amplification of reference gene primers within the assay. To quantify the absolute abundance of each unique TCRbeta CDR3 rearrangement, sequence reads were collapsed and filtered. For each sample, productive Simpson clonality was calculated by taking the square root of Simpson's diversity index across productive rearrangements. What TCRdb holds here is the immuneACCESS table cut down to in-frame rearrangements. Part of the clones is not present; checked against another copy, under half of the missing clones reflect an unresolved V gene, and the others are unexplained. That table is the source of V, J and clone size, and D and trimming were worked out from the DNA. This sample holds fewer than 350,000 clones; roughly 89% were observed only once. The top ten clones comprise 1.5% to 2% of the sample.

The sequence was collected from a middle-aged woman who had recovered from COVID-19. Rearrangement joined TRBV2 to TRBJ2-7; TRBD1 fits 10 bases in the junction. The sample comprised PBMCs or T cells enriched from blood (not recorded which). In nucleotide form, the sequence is TGTGCCAGCAGCCTGGACAGGGGGGCCTACGAGCAGTACTTC. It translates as CASSLDRGAYEQYF.